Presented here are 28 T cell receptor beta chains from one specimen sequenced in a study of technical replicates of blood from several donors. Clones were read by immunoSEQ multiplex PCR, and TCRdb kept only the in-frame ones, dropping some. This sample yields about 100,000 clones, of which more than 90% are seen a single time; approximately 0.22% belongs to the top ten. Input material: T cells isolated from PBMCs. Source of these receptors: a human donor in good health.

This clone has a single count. CDR3 amino acids: CASSRGGAGSITEAFF. Here the CDR3 DNA reads TGTGCCAGCTCACGAGGGGGCGCAGGTAGTATCACTGAAGCTTTCTTT. The chain employs TRBV18 and TRBJ1-1, with 7 nucleotides matching TRBD1. Trimming removed 4 bases from V and 4 bases from J; junction bases left unmatched: 12. Per the germline V gene, CDR1 is KGHSH and CDR2 is LQKENI. The CDR3 covers 16 residues.

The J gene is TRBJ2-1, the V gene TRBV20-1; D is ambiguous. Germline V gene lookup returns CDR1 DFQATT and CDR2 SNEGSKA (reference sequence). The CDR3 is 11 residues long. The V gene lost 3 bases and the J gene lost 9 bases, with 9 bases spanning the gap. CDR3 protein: CSARVASEQFF. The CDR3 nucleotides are TGCAGTGCTAGGGTAGCTTCTGAGCAGTTCTTC.

The CDR3 DNA follows: TGTGCCAGCAGCGTGACAGGGGGAGGAGAGACCCAGTACTTC. Its protein is CASSVTGGGETQYF. V gene TRBV9 combines with J gene TRBJ2-5; 9 nucleotides line up with TRBD1. This CDR3 has 14 residues. Germline V CDR1 and CDR2: SGDLS, YYNGEE. Losses at the gene ends were 2 bases for V and 4 bases for J; bases not matched to a gene: 3.

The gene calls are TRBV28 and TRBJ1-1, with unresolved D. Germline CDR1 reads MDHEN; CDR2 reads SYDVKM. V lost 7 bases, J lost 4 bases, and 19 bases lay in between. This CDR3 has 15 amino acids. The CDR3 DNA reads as TGTGCCAGCACCCGAATCGGGGAAGGTCGCACTGAAGCTTTCTTT. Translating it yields CASTRIGEGRTEAFF.

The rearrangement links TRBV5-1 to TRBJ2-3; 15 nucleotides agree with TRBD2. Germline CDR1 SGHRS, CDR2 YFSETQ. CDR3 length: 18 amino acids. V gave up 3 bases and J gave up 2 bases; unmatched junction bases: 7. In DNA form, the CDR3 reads TGCGCCAGCAGCTGGGGACTAGCGGGAGGTTACTCCACAGATACGCAGTATTTT. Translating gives CASSWGLAGGYSTDTQYF.

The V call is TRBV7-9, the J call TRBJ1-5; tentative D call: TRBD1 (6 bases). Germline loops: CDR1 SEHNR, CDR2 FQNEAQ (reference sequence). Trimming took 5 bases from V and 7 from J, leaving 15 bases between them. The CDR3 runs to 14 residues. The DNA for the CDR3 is TGTGCCAGCAGCGACCGGACAGTTTCCCAGCCCCAGCATTTT. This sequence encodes CASSDRTVSQPQHF.

CDR3 region: CASSQGSSGNTIYF. CDR3 nucleotide sequence: TGTGCCAGCAGCCAGGGAAGCTCTGGAAACACCATATATTTT. The chain is built from TRBV27 and TRBJ1-3, with D possibly matching TRBD1 (5 bases). The germline gives CDR1 MNHEY, CDR2 SMNVEV (reference sequence). The CDR3 consists of 14 residues. Trimming pared 6 bases from V and 0 bases from J, leaving 9 bases between.

The CDR3 region is CAWSVIRTEAFF. In nucleotides, the CDR3 is TGTGCCTGGAGTGTTATACGGACTGAAGCTTTCTTT. The rearrangement links TRBV30 to TRBJ1-1; D remains unclear. The V gene lost 0 bases and the J gene lost 5 bases, with 7 bases spanning the gap. This CDR3 is 12 amino acids long. Germline CDR1 is GTSNPN and CDR2 is SVGIG (reference sequence).

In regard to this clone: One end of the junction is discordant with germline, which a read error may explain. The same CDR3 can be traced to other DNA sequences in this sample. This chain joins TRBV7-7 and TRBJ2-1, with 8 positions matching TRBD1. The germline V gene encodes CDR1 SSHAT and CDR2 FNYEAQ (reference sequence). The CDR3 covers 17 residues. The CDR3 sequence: CASSSVPGQGSYNEQFF. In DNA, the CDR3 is TGTGCTAGCAGCTCGGTACCCGGACAGGGCTCCTACAATGAGCAGTTCTTC.

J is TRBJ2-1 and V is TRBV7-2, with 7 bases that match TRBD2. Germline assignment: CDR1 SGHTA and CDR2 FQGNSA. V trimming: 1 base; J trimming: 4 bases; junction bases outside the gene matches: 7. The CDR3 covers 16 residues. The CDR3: CASSLEGGRIYNEQFF. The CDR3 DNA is TGTGCCAGCAGCTTAGAGGGCGGGAGAATTTACAATGAGCAGTTCTTC. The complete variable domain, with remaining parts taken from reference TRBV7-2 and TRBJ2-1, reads GAGVSQSPSNKVTEKGKDVELRCDPISGHTALYWYRQSLGQGLEFLIYFQGNSAPDKSGLPSDRFSAERTGGSVSTLTIQRTQQEDSAVYLCASSLEGGRIYNEQFFGPGTRLTVL.

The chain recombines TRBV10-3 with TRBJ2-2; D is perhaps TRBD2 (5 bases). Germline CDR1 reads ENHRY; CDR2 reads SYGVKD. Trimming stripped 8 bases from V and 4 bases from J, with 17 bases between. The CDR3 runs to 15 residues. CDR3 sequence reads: CAIPRGRVPTGELFF. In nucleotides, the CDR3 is TGTGCCATCCCCCGGGGTAGGGTTCCCACCGGGGAGCTGTTTTTT.

This chain's CDR3 is CASRPRQREGLRRGGYNEQFF. As DNA, the CDR3 is TGTGCCAGCAGACCCAGACAGCGGGAGGGCCTCCGAAGGGGGGGGTACAATGAGCAGTTCTTC. The chain carries TRBV28 and TRBJ2-1; 10 positions agree with TRBD2. V was pared by 6 bases and J by 4 bases, with 24 bases of the junction left unmatched. This CDR3 is built from 21 residues. The germline CDR1 and CDR2 sequences are MDHEN and SYDVKM.

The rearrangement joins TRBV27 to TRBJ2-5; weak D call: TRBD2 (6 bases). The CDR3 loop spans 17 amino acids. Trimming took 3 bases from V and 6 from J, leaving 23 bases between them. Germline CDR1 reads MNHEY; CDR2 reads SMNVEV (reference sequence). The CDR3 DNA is TGTGCCAGCAGTTTGGTGGGGAGCGGGTCAACTCGGAAGACCCAGTACTTC. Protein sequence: CASSLVGSGSTRKTQYF.

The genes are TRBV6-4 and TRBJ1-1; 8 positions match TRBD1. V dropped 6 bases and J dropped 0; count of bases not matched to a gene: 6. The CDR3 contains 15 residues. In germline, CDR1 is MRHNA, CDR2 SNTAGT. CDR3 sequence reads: CASRKGQGMNTEAFF. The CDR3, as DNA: TGTGCCAGCAGGAAAGGACAGGGAATGAACACTGAAGCTTTCTTT.

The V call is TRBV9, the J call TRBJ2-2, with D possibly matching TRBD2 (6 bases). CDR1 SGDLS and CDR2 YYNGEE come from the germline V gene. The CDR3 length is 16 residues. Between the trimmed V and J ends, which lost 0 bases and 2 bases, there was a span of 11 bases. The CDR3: CASSVGRDANTGELFF. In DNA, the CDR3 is TGTGCCAGCAGCGTAGGGCGGGACGCAAACACCGGGGAGCTGTTTTTT.

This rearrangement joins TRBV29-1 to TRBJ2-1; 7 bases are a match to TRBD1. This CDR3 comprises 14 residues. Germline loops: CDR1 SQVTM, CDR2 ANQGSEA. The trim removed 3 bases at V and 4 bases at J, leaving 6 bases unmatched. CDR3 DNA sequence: TGCAGCGTTGACCCACCGGGACAGTACAATGAGCAGTTCTTC. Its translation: CSVDPPGQYNEQFF.

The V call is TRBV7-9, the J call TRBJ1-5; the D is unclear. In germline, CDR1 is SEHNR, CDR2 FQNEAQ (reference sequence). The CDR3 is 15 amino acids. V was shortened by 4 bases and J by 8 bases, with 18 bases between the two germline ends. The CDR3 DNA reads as TGTGCCAGCAGCTGGGTAGGTCAGGTGGAGGAGCCCCAGCATTTT. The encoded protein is CASSWVGQVEEPQHF.

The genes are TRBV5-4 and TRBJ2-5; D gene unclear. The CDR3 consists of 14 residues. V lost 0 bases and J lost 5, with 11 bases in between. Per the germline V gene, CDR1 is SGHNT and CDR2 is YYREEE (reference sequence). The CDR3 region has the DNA TGTGCCAGCAGCTTGGCCGGGTCCCCGGAGACCCAGTACTTC. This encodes CASSLAGSPETQYF. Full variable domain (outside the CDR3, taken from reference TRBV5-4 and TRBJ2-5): ETGVTQSPTHLIKTRGQQVTLRCSSQSGHNTVSWYQQALGQGPQFIFQYYREEENGRGNFPPRFSGLQFPNYSSELNVNALELDDSALYLCASSLAGSPETQYFGPGTRLLVL.

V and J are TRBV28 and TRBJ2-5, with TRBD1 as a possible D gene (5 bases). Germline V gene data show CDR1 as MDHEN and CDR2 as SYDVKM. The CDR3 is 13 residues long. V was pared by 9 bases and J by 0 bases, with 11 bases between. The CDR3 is CASLTENQETQYF. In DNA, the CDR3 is TGTGCCAGTCTGACAGAAAACCAAGAGACCCAGTACTTC. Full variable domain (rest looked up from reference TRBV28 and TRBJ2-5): DVKVTQSSRYLVKRTGEKVFLECVQDMDHENMFWYRQDPGLGLRLIYFSYDVKMKEKGDIPEGYSVSREKKERFSLILESASTNQTSMYLCASLTENQETQYFGPGTRLLVL.

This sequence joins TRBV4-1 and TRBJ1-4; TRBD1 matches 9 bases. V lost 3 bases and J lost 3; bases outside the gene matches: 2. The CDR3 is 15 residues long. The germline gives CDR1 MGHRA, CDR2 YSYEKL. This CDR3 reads CASSHRQGANEKLFF. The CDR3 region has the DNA TGCGCCAGCAGCCACCGACAGGGGGCTAATGAAAAACTGTTTTTT.

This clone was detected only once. This chain's CDR3 is CASSGRVYEQYF. The CDR3, as DNA: TGTGCCAGCAGTGGGAGGGTTTACGAGCAGTACTTC. The chain combines TRBV2 with TRBJ2-7; perhaps TRBD2 as D (6 bases). V was shortened by 4 bases and J by 4 bases, with 8 bases between the two germline ends. Germline-derived CDR1 and CDR2 are SNHLY and FYNNEI. The CDR3 covers 12 residues. The full variable domain, rest sourced from reference TRBV2 and TRBJ2-7, is EPEVTQTPSHQVTQMGQEVILRCVPISNHLYFYWYRQILGQKVEFLVSFYNNEISEKSEIFDDQFSVERPDGSNFTLKIRSTKLEDSAMYFCASSGRVYEQYFGPGTRLTVT.

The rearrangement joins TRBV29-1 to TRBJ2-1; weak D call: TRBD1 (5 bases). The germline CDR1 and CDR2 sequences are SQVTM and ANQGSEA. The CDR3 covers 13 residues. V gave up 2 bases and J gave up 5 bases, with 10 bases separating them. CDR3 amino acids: CSVERQTDNEQFF. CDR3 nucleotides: TGCAGCGTTGAAAGGCAGACAGACAATGAGCAGTTCTTC.

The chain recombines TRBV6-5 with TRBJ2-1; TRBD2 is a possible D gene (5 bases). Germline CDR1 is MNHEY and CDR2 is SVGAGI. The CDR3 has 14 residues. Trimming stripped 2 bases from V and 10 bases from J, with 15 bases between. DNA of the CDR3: TGTGCCAGCAGTTACCATACCCTAGCAGGCGAGCAGTTCTTC. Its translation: CASSYHTLAGEQFF.

CDR3 protein: CASSNREDTGELFF. CDR3 DNA: TGTGCCAGCAGTAACCGGGAGGACACCGGGGAGCTGTTTTTT. V is TRBV28 and J is TRBJ2-2; 7 bases match TRBD2. Germline trimming cut 5 bases from V and 3 bases from J; bases unmatched to any gene: 3. The CDR3 loop spans 14 amino acids. Per germline, CDR1 MDHEN and CDR2 SYDVKM.

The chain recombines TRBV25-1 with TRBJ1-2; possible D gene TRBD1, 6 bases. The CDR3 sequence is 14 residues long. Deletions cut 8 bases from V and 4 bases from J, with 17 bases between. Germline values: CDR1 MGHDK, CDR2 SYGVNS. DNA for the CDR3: TGTGCCAGCGGGCAGAACGAGGACAGCTATGGCTACACCTTC. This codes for CASGQNEDSYGYTF.

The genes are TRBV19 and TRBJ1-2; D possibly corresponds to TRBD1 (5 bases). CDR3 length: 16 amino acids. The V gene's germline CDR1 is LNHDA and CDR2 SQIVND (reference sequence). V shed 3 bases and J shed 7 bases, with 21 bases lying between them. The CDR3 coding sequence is TGTGCCAGTAGTATTCAGGAGGGGCGCGGTCGGGTTGGCTACACCTTC. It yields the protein CASSIQEGRGRVGYTF.

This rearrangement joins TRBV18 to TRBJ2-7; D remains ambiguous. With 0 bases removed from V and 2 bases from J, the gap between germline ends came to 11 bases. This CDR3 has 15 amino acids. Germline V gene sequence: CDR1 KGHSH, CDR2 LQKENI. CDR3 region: CASSPPGLTTYEQYF. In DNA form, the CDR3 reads TGTGCCAGCTCACCACCAGGCCTTACTACCTACGAGCAGTACTTC.

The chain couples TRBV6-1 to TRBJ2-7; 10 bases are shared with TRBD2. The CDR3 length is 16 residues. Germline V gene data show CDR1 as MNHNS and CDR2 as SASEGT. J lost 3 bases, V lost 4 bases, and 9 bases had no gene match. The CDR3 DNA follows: TGTGCCAGCAGTGGCACCACTAGCGGGACAATCTACGAGCAGTACTTC. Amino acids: CASSGTTSGTIYEQYF.